Following are 30 T cell receptor beta chains from one sample sequenced in a study of cytomegalovirus exposure and HLA in healthy donors. 13 Jbeta primers and 60 Vbeta primers were used for the PCR. Assay used: immunoSEQ multiplex PCR; TCRdb lists only in-frame clones, some missing. The sample has around 250,000 clones, 80% to 95% seen once. The material sequenced was PBMCs. These receptors were obtained from a girl aged 2 to 9 in good health and CMV-seronegative.

CDR3 nucleotides: TGCGCCAGCAGCCTGGGACTAGCGGGGGGCCTCACCGGGGAGCTGTTTTTT. This gives the protein CASSLGLAGGLTGELFF. The rearrangement links TRBV5-1 to TRBJ2-2, with 15 bases fitting TRBD2. Losses at the gene ends were 4 bases for V and 4 bases for J; bases not matched to a gene: 5. This CDR3 is built from 17 residues. Germline values: CDR1 SGHRS, CDR2 YFSETQ. Full variable domain (outside the CDR3, taken from reference TRBV5-1 and TRBJ2-2): KAGVTQTPRYLIKTRGQQVTLSCSPISGHRSVSWYQQTPGQGLQFLFEYFSETQRNKGNFPGRFSGRQFSNSRSEMNVSTLELGDSALYLCASSLGLAGGLTGELFFGEGSRLTVL.

The V and J genes are TRBV28 and TRBJ2-1, with D possibly being TRBD2 (6 bases). Germline assignment: CDR1 MDHEN and CDR2 SYDVKM. The CDR3 sequence is 16 residues long. V lost 4 bases to trimming and J lost 10 bases, with 23 bases between them. In nucleotides, the CDR3 is TGTGCCAGCAGTTCTCCATCGGGGGTGGCGGTTAGGGAGCAGTTCTTC. Translated: CASSSPSGVAVREQFF.

The V gene is TRBV29-1, the J gene TRBJ2-1; 10 bases are shared with TRBD1. Germline V gene sequence: CDR1 SQVTM, CDR2 ANQGSEA. The CDR3 totals 12 residues. The trim removed 8 bases at V and 8 bases at J, leaving 6 bases unmatched. CDR3 region: CSIDRGHDEQFF. The CDR3 DNA follows: TGCAGCATAGACAGGGGGCATGATGAGCAGTTCTTC.

J is TRBJ2-7 and V is TRBV7-9; possibly TRBD1 for D (6 bases). Per the germline V gene, CDR1 is SEHNR and CDR2 is FQNEAQ (reference sequence). CDR3 size: 13 residues. The V end lost 5 bases, the J end lost 3 bases, and 11 bases lay between the germline ends. The CDR3: CASSTRTVYEQYF. CDR3 bases: TGTGCCAGCAGCACCAGGACAGTCTACGAGCAGTACTTC. The full variable domain, completed using reference TRBV7-9 and TRBJ2-7, is DTGVSQNPRHKITKRGQNVTFRCDPISEHNRLYWYRQTLGQGPEFLTYFQNEAQLEKSRLLSDRFSAERPKGSFSTLEIQRTEQGDSAMYLCASSTRTVYEQYFGPGTRLTVT.

V usage is TRBV4-2 and J usage is TRBJ1-5; TRBD1 might be the D (6 bases). This CDR3 contains 15 residues. Germline V gene sequence: CDR1 LGHNA, CDR2 YNFKEQ. V was trimmed by 1 base and J by 4 bases, leaving 11 bases between them. CDR3 loop: CASSQVQGGNQPQHF. CDR3 bases: TGTGCCAGCAGCCAAGTACAGGGTGGAAATCAGCCCCAGCATTTT.

V is TRBV19 and J is TRBJ2-2, with a tentative D call TRBD1 (5 bases). Per germline, CDR1 LNHDA and CDR2 SQIVND (reference sequence). V dropped 7 bases and J dropped 2 bases, with 11 bases sitting between them. The CDR3 totals 14 residues. The CDR3 protein is CASTQGHNTGELFF. CDR3 nucleotide sequence: TGTGCCAGTACCCAAGGACATAACACCGGGGAGCTGTTTTTT.

This clone was detected once. The chain is built from TRBV28 and TRBJ2-7; D uncertain. The V end lost 7 bases, the J end lost 2 bases, and 12 bases lay between the germline ends. Germline V gene sequence: CDR1 MDHEN, CDR2 SYDVKM. The CDR3 covers 13 residues. CDR3 nucleotide sequence: TGTGCCAGCACCAGAGACTCGACCTACGAGCAGTACTTC. Encoded protein: CASTRDSTYEQYF.

A single count supports this clone. The chain employs TRBV30 and TRBJ2-1; 8 bases line up with TRBD1. The CDR3 extends over 13 amino acids. Germline V gene lookup returns CDR1 GTSNPN and CDR2 SVGIG (reference sequence). V was pared by 3 bases and J by 7 bases, with 5 bases of the junction left unmatched. The CDR3 nucleotides read TGTGCCTGGAGCAGGGGGCAGCTAAATGAGCAGTTCTTC. It specifies CAWSRGQLNEQFF.

This chain connects TRBV19 to TRBJ2-2; possible D gene TRBD1, 5 bases. In germline, CDR1 is LNHDA, CDR2 SQIVND (reference sequence). V lost 7 bases, J lost 4 bases, and 13 bases lay in between. This CDR3 is built from 14 residues. Here the CDR3 DNA reads TGTGCCAGTAATTATGGGGCAGGCACCGGGGAGCTGTTTTTT. This translates into CASNYGAGTGELFF.

The CDR3 sequence is CSGQVGNTEAFF. The CDR3 DNA reads TGCAGCGGACAGGTGGGGAACACTGAAGCTTTCTTT. The chain uses TRBV29-1 and TRBJ1-1; possibly TRBD1 for D (6 bases). The germline V gene encodes CDR1 SQVTM and CDR2 ANQGSEA. The CDR3 extends over 12 amino acids. V shed 7 bases and J shed 1 base, with 10 bases lying between them.

About this clone itself: An end of the junction does not agree with germline; a read error may underlie this. The chain carries TRBV4-1 and TRBJ1-5; tentatively, D is TRBD1 (6 bases). Per germline, CDR1 MGHRA and CDR2 YSYEKL. CDR3 length: 12 amino acids. CDR3 nucleotide sequence: TGTGCCAGCAGGTTGGGGGCTCAGCCCCAGCATTTT. This translates into CASRLGAQPQHF.

This chain links TRBV7-8 with TRBJ1-3; D uncertain. Between the trimmed V and J ends, which lost 2 bases and 4 bases, there was a span of 15 bases. This CDR3 is 16 amino acids long. Germline V gene sequence: CDR1 SGHVS, CDR2 FQNEAQ. The CDR3 DNA reads TGTGCCAGCAGCTTAATGGCAGTGGGCAGCGGAAACACCATATATTTT. Protein: CASSLMAVGSGNTIYF.

The chain has TRBV29-1 and TRBJ2-7, with D possibly being TRBD2 (7 bases). Germline V gives CDR1 SQVTM, CDR2 ANQGSEA. CDR3 length equals 11 residues. V was cut by 7 bases and J by 2 bases, with 9 bases left in between. The CDR3 DNA sequence: TGCAGCGGCGGGGGCGCCTACGAGCAGTACTTC. It specifies CSGGGAYEQYF.

The chain recombines TRBV7-8 with TRBJ2-5; 7 bases agree with TRBD2. There are 12 residues in the CDR3. The V and J ends lost 7 bases and 4 bases, in that order; junction bases with no gene match: 3. Germline V CDR1 and CDR2: SGHVS, FQNEAQ. For the CDR3, the DNA is TGTGCCAGCACGGTAGCGGGAGAGACCCAGTACTTC. Translation gives CASTVAGETQYF.

This clone came up once. The chain has TRBV7-8 and TRBJ1-2, with 8 bases that match TRBD1. This CDR3 region has 13 residues. Unmatched junction bases numbered 6, after V lost 6 bases and J lost 6 bases. Germline V CDR1 and CDR2: SGHVS, FQNEAQ. This chain's CDR3 is CASSRTGPDGYTF. The CDR3 region has the DNA TGTGCCAGCAGTCGGACAGGGCCTGATGGCTACACCTTC. Supplemented by reference TRBV7-8 and TRBJ1-2, the full variable domain reads GAGVSQSPRYKVAKRGQDVALRCDPISGHVSLFWYQQALGQGPEFLTYFQNEAQLDKSGLPSDRFFAERPEGSVSTLKIQRTQQEDSAVYLCASSRTGPDGYTFGSGTRLTVV.

CDR3 DNA sequence: TGTGCCAGCAGCTTAGTCGGCCTAGCGGGGGGAGGGATGCCAGATACGCAGTATTTT. It codes for CASSLVGLAGGGMPDTQYF. The rearrangement uses TRBV11-2 and TRBJ2-3; 11 nucleotides line up with TRBD2. The CDR3 sequence is 19 residues long. Germline CDR1 SGHAT, CDR2 FQNNGV. The junction had 13 bases not matched to a gene; V was cut back by 1 base and J by 4 bases.

The chain recombines TRBV6-6 with TRBJ2-5; a weak D match, TRBD1 (6 bases). Trimming took off 4 bases at V and 2 bases at J, with 11 bases between the two ends. Germline V lookup: CDR1 MNHNY, CDR2 SVGAGI (reference sequence). The CDR3 consists of 14 residues. The chain's CDR3 is CASSSLGGQETQYF. Here the CDR3 DNA reads TGTGCCAGCAGTTCCCTAGGGGGTCAAGAGACCCAGTACTTC.

V gene TRBV18 combines with J gene TRBJ2-7; 11 bases agree with TRBD1. The junction had 7 bases not matched to a gene; V was cut back by 5 bases and J by 4 bases. This CDR3 has 15 residues. Germline V gene lookup returns CDR1 KGHSH and CDR2 LQKENI. The CDR3 DNA reads TGTGCCAGCTCAGCCTCCGGGACAGGGGGATACGAGCAGTACTTC. This translates into CASSASGTGGYEQYF.

For the CDR3, the DNA is TGTGCCAGCAGTTCCCCCCGGGACAGGGAAGGCTCTGGGGCCAACGTCCTGACTTTC. Protein: CASSSPRDREGSGANVLTF. The V gene is TRBV28, the J gene TRBJ2-6, with TRBD1 matching over 9 bases. V shed 4 bases, J shed 0 bases, and the junction held 10 bases outside the gene matches. The germline V gene has CDR1 MDHEN and CDR2 SYDVKM. The CDR3 extends over 19 amino acids.

The V call is TRBV5-1, the J call TRBJ2-5, with 13 nucleotides matching TRBD2. V lost 4 bases to trimming and J lost 4 bases; unmatched junction nucleotides: 7. CDR1 is SGHRS, CDR2 YFSETQ, per germline. This CDR3 has 16 amino acids. The CDR3 coding sequence is TGCGCCAGCAGCCCAGAACTAGCGGGAGGGCTAGAGACCCAGTACTTC. It translates to CASSPELAGGLETQYF.

V and J are TRBV6-5 and TRBJ1-2; 9 nucleotides align to TRBD1. Germline CDR1 is MNHEY and CDR2 is SVGAGI. CDR3 length equals 14 residues. After removal of 2 bases from V and 4 bases from J, the junction contained 2 bases not matched to a gene. For the CDR3, the DNA is TGTGCCAGCAGTTACGTGGACAGGGGCTATGGCTACACCTTC. Its translation is CASSYVDRGYGYTF.

V usage is TRBV15 and J usage is TRBJ2-7, with TRBD1 matching over 11 bases. V dropped 1 base and J dropped 6; count of bases not matched to a gene: 8. Per the germline V gene, CDR1 is LNHNV and CDR2 is YYDKDF (reference sequence). The CDR3 runs to 16 residues. CDR3 nucleotide sequence: TGTGCCACCAGCAGAGCCGCAGGACAGGGGGCCCGCGAGCAGTACTTC. Its protein is CATSRAAGQGAREQYF.

This clone was seen once. This chain connects TRBV7-9 to TRBJ2-5, with a weak D call TRBD2 (5 bases). The J call may not be correct, given that the DNA end is closer to TRBJ2-7. There are 16 residues in the CDR3. Germline CDR1 reads SEHNR; CDR2 reads FQNEAQ (reference sequence). This chain's CDR3 is CASSFPKTTSSYEQYF. The CDR3 bases are TGTGCCAGCAGCTTCCCGAAGACTACTAGCTCCTACGAGCAGTACTTC.

The V call is TRBV9, the J call TRBJ2-1; no reliable D call. Trimming took off 1 base at V and 0 bases at J, with 8 bases between the two ends. CDR3 length: 15 residues. CDR1 SGDLS and CDR2 YYNGEE come from the germline V gene. This chain's CDR3 is CASSVWSSSYNEQFF. In DNA form, the CDR3 reads TGTGCCAGCAGCGTATGGTCTAGCTCCTACAATGAGCAGTTCTTC.

This clone was counted a single time. CDR3 bases: TGCGCCAGCAGCTCCGCTGAGGGGGCCTACGAGCAGTACTTC. It encodes CASSSAEGAYEQYF. The chain uses TRBV5-1 and TRBJ2-7; possible D gene TRBD1, 6 bases. The V gene's germline CDR1 is SGHRS and CDR2 YFSETQ. The CDR3 extends over 14 amino acids. The V end was cut by 3 bases, the J end by 2 bases, with 12 bases between.

V usage is TRBV27 and J usage is TRBJ2-3; TRBD2 agrees at 9 bases. CDR3 length: 17 residues. Germline loops: CDR1 MNHEY, CDR2 SMNVEV (reference sequence). V gave up 2 bases and J gave up 2 bases; unmatched junction bases: 8. CDR3 DNA sequence: TGTGCCAGCAGTTTAATTAGGCGGGGGGGCCTCACAGATACGCAGTATTTT. It codes for CASSLIRRGGLTDTQYF.

The rearrangement links TRBV6-5 to TRBJ1-1; D unclear. The V and J ends lost 1 base and 1 base respectively, with 7 bases between them. This CDR3 region has 14 residues. CDR1 and CDR2 (germline): MNHEY, SVGAGI. The CDR3 region has the DNA TGTGCCAGCAGTTACTTACGGGGGAACACTGAAGCTTTCTTT. Protein product: CASSYLRGNTEAFF.

The gene calls are TRBV12-5 and TRBJ2-1, with D unclear. The V and J ends lost 1 base and 10 bases respectively, with 11 bases between them. The CDR3 length is 13 residues. Germline CDR1 and CDR2: LGHNT and FRNRAP. The CDR3 sequence is CASGLGLESEQFF. CDR3 nucleotides: TGTGCTAGTGGTTTGGGCCTCGAAAGCGAGCAGTTCTTC.

The chain joins TRBV6-6 to TRBJ2-3; 10 nucleotides align to TRBD1. Looked up from germline, CDR1 is MNHNY and CDR2 is SVGAGI (reference sequence). This CDR3 is 15 amino acids long. The V and J ends lost 6 bases and 5 bases, in that order; junction bases with no gene match: 8. Here the CDR3 reads CASSHRDRGEDTQYF. CDR3 coding DNA: TGTGCCAGCAGCCACCGGGACAGGGGAGAAGATACGCAGTATTTT.

The rearrangement links TRBV6-1 to TRBJ2-5, with a possible D match to TRBD1 (5 bases). There are 13 residues in the CDR3. Trimming took 7 bases from V and 3 from J, leaving 12 bases between them. Per the germline V gene, CDR1 is MNHNS and CDR2 is SASEGT. The CDR3 nucleotides read TGTGCCAGCAATACAGGAATAGAAGAGACCCAGTACTTC. Protein product: CASNTGIEETQYF.